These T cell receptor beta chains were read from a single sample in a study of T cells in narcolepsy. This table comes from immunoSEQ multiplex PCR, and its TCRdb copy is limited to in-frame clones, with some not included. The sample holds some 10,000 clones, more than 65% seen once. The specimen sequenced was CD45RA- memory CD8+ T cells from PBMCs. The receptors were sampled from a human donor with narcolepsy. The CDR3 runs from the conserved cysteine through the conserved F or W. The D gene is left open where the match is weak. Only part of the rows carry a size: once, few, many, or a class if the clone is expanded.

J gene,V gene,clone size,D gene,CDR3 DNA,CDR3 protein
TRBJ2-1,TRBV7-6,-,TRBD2,TGTGCCAGCAGCTTGACTAGCGGGAGAATTGATGAGCAGTTCTTC,CASSLTSGRIDEQFF
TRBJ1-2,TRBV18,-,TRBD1,TGTGCCAGCTCACAGAAGACAGGGCGGGGAGATGGCTACACCTTC,CASSQKTGRGDGYTF
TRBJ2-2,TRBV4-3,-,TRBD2,TGCGCCAGCAGCCATTGGACTAGCACCGGGGAGCTGTTTTTT,CASSHWTSTGELFF
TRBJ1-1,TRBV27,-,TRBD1,TGTGCCAGCAGTTATCTACGACAGGGCCCTGAAGCTTTCTTT,CASSYLRQGPEAFF
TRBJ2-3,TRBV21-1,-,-,TGTGCCAGCAGCACAGATACGCAGTATTTT,CASSTDTQYF
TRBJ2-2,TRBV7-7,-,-,TGTGCCAGCAGCCCACAACTAGTGGGCACCGGGGAGCTGTTTTTT,CASSPQLVGTGELFF
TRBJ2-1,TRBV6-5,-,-,TGTGCCAGCAGTGCACAGGAAAACAATGAGCAGTTCTTC,CASSAQENNEQFF
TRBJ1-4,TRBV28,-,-,TGTGCCAGCAGCGGTCTGGGGAGGGCTAATGAAAAACTGTTTTTT,CASSGLGRANEKLFF
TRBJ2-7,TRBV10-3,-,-,TGTGCCATCAGTGGGAATGCCGGGACACCGTACGAGCAGTACTTC,CAISGNAGTPYEQYF
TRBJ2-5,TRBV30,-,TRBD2,TGTGCCTCCAACCCCACTAGCGACCAAGAGACCCAGTACTTC,CASNPTSDQETQYF
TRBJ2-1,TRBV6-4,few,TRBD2,TGTGCCAGCAGTGACTCGCAGCGGGATTACAATGAGCAGTTCTTC,CASSDSQRDYNEQFF
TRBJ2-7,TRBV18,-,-,TGTGCCAGCTCACCGGACAGCCCAGAAGGCTACGAGCAGTACTTC,CASSPDSPEGYEQYF
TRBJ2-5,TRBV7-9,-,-,TGTGCCAGCAGTTCTACCGGGACCCCCTCGGGGACCCAGTACTTC,CASSSTGTPSGTQYF
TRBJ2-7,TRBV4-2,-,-,TGTGCCAGCAGCGCTTTTTCTGTGTTCCCCTACGAGCAGTACTTC,CASSAFSVFPYEQYF
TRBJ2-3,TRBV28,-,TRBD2,TGTGCCAGCAGTCCCTGGACTAGCGGGGGAACAGATACGCAGTATTTT,CASSPWTSGGTDTQYF
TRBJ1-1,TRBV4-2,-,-,TGTGCCAGCAGCCAAGAATTTCAGGGGAGCACTGAAGCTTTCTTT,CASSQEFQGSTEAFF
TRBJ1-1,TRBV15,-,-,TGTGCCACCAGCAGTTATGGGGAAACGGCTTTCTTT,CATSSYGETAFF
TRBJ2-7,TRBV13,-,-,TGTGCCAGCAGCCCTCGGGGCATAAGTCCCGAGCAGTACTTC,CASSPRGISPEQYF
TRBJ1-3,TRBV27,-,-,TGTGCCAGCAGTTTATCCCCGACCAGGGATGGAAACACCATATATTTT,CASSLSPTRDGNTIYF
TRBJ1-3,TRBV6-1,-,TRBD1,TGTGCCAGCGGAGGGACAGCGCATGGAAACACCATATATTTT,CASGGTAHGNTIYF
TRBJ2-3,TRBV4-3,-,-,TGCGCCAGCAGCCTATCATTAAACTACGACACCCCTACAGATACGCAGTATTTT,CASSLSLNYDTPTDTQYF
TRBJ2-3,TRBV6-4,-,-,TGTGCCAGCAGTGTGAACGGGGGCACAGATACGCAGTATTTT,CASSVNGGTDTQYF
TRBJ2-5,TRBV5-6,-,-,TGTGCCAGCAGCTTGGGGAACAACCCCGGGCAGACCCAGTACTTC,CASSLGNNPGQTQYF
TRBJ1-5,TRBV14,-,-,TGTGCCAGCAGCCTCGGAGGGGCCCAGCCCCAGCATTTT,CASSLGGAQPQHF
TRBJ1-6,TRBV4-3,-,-,TGCGCCAGCAGCCAAGACAGGGTCCAGGGTAATTCACCCCTCCACTTT,CASSQDRVQGNSPLHF
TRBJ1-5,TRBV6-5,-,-,TGTGCCAGCAGTACCGGGGACGGCAGCAATCAGCCCCAGCATTTT,CASSTGDGSNQPQHF
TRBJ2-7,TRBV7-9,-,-,TGTGCCAGCAGTTCTCCGGGACCTTTCTACGAGCAGTACTTC,CASSSPGPFYEQYF
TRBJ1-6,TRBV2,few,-,TGTGCCAGCAGTTATTGGACAGATAATTCACCCCTCCACTTT,CASSYWTDNSPLHF
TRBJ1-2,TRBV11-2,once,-,TGTGCCAGCAGCTTAGTTGGTATGGAGGGATCCTTCTATGGCTACACCTTC,CASSLVGMEGSFYGYTF
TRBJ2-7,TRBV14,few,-,TGTGCCAGCAGCCAAGATTTCGATCTCTACTTC,CASSQDFDLYF
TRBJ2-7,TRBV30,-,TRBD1,TGTGCCTGGAGTGTAGGGGGCAACTACGAGCAGTACTTC,CAWSVGGNYEQYF
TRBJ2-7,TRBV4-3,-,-,TGCGCCAGCAGCCCCTACACGAGCTCCTACGAGCAGTACTTC,CASSPYTSSYEQYF
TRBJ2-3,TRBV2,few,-,TGTGCCAGCAGTGAACCGGAGTGGGGCACAGATACGCAGTATTTT,CASSEPEWGTDTQYF
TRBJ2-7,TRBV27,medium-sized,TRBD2,TGTGCCAGCAACGGTTTCGGGACTAGCGGGCACTACGAGCAGTACTTC,CASNGFGTSGHYEQYF
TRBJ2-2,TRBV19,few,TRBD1,TGTGCCAGTCAAACAGGGGAAGCCGGGGAGCTGTTTTTT,CASQTGEAGELFF
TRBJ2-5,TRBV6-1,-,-,TGTGCCAGCAGTGGACAGGTTCAAGAGACCCAGTACTTC,CASSGQVQETQYF